The 13 T cell receptor beta chains below were found in one sample sequenced in a study of blood T cells in healthy people across ages. A second about 6 to 12 cycle PCR used barcoded and J-beta primers. TCRdb independently ran MiXCR on the 5' RACE reads; one entry per CDR3 protein. The data show about 1,400,000 distinct CDR3 sequences, around 55% seen once. What was sequenced was blood. These receptors were taken from a man younger than 35 in good health.

This clonotype was seen a single time. The chain recombines TRBV7-2 with TRBJ1-5; a weak D match, TRBD1 (6 bases). The V end lost 1 base, the J end lost 7 bases, and 8 bases lay between the germline ends. This CDR3 is built from 13 residues. The V gene's germline CDR1 is SGHTA and CDR2 FQGNSA. The CDR3 reads CASSLDRAQPQHF. CDR3 in DNA: TGTGCCAGCAGCTTAGACAGGGCCCAGCCCCAGCATTTT.

V and J are TRBV4-3 and TRBJ1-1, with D uncertain. This CDR3 has 13 amino acids. The ends were cut back, 2 bases at V and 4 bases at J, with 8 bases in the middle. Per germline, CDR1 LGHNA and CDR2 YSLEER. Here the CDR3 DNA reads TGCGCCAGCAGCCAATCCCGGGCCACTGAAGCTTTCTTT. It is translated as CASSQSRATEAFF.

On this clonotype itself: An end of the junction differs from the germline gene, which may be a read error. The rearrangement joins TRBV7-6 to TRBJ2-3; no clear D. Germline CDR1 and CDR2: SGHVS and FNYEAQ. This CDR3 has 16 residues. The CDR3 reads CASSLAPMDSLDAQYF. The DNA of the CDR3 is TGTGCCAGCAGCTTAGCGCCCATGGATTCATTAGATGCGCAGTATTTT.

In its sample, this clonotype was seen a few times. V usage is TRBV6-1 and J usage is TRBJ1-5; perhaps TRBD1 as D (6 bases). Germline V gene data show CDR1 as MNHNS and CDR2 as SASEGT. V was trimmed by 10 bases and J by 7 bases, leaving 17 bases between them. The CDR3 has 13 residues. The CDR3 coding sequence is TGTGCCATCAATCTACAGGGAGGGCAGCCCCAGCATTTT. Amino acid sequence: CAINLQGGQPQHF.

The J gene is TRBJ2-1, the V gene TRBV7-9; 11 nucleotides agree with TRBD2. The CDR3 runs to 16 residues. CDR1 and CDR2 (germline): SEHNR, FQNEAQ (reference sequence). J lost 8 bases, V lost 5 bases, and 11 bases had no gene match. CDR3 coding DNA: TGTGCCAGCAGCCCCGATACTAGCGGGAGAGGCTATGAGCAGTTCTTC. This codes for CASSPDTSGRGYEQFF.

The chain employs TRBV7-2 and TRBJ2-1; 10 bases map to TRBD1. CDR3 length: 16 residues. Germline loops: CDR1 SGHTA, CDR2 FQGNSA. Trimming took 1 base from V and 8 from J; bases not matched to a gene: 8. In nucleotides, the CDR3 is TGTGCCAGCAGCTTAGACCCGGGGACAGGGGACGATGAGCAGTTCTTC. It codes for CASSLDPGTGDDEQFF.

This clonotype turned up a few times. The chain has TRBV20-1 and TRBJ2-1, with D perhaps TRBD1 or TRBD2 (5 bases each). Trimming pared 4 bases from V and 4 bases from J, leaving 17 bases between. CDR1 is DFQATT and CDR2 is SNEGSKA in the germline V gene (reference sequence). The CDR3 totals 15 residues. The CDR3, as DNA: TGCAGTGCTACCACTTGGGGGTATTCTTACAATGAGCAGTTCTTC. Its translation: CSATTWGYSYNEQFF.

The V gene is TRBV12-5, the J gene TRBJ2-1, with 8 bases fitting TRBD2. TRBJ2-7 explains the end of the DNA better; the J call may be wrong. Per the germline V gene, CDR1 is LGHNT and CDR2 is FRNRAP. The CDR3 length is 14 residues. CDR3 protein: CASGPAGGAGEQYF. The CDR3 DNA is TGTGCTAGTGGCCCCGCCGGGGGGGCGGGTGAGCAGTACTTC.

The gene calls are TRBV7-2 and TRBJ1-2; possible D gene TRBD1, 5 bases. The germline V and J ends were trimmed by 1 base and 6 bases, with 18 bases remaining between them. Per germline, CDR1 SGHTA and CDR2 FQGNSA. The CDR3 runs to 16 residues. The CDR3 sequence: CASSLDNQGGQDGYTF. The CDR3 region has the DNA TGTGCCAGCAGCTTAGATAACCAGGGAGGGCAGGATGGCTACACCTTC.

The rearrangement links TRBV27 to TRBJ2-2; TRBD1 matches at 9 bases. There are 17 residues in the CDR3. Germline V CDR1 and CDR2: MNHEY, SMNVEV (reference sequence). V trimming: 5 bases; J trimming: 6 bases; junction bases outside the gene matches: 13. CDR3: CASSHERDRVFPGELFF. In DNA form, the CDR3 reads TGTGCCAGCAGTCACGAGCGGGACAGGGTCTTCCCCGGGGAGCTGTTTTTT.

This chain joins TRBV12-5 and TRBJ2-2, with 8 bases aligning to TRBD1. CDR1 and CDR2 from the germline V gene are LGHNT and FRNRAP. J gave up 4 bases and V 3 bases, and 7 bases lay outside the gene matches. The length of the CDR3 is 16 residues. CDR3 nucleotides: TGTGCTAGTGGTTTTTTAGGACAGGGAGTCACCGGGGAGCTGTTTTTT. Its translation is CASGFLGQGVTGELFF.

The sample holds a few counts of this clonotype. This chain joins TRBV7-9 and TRBJ2-5; 8 positions match TRBD1. Germline CDR1 SEHNR, CDR2 FQNEAQ (reference sequence). This CDR3 spans 14 amino acids. Unmatched junction bases numbered 6, after V lost 5 bases and J lost 4 bases. CDR3 sequence: CASSLTRGRETQYF. The CDR3 DNA reads TGTGCCAGCAGCCTGACCAGGGGGCGAGAGACCCAGTACTTC.

This clonotype appeared a few times. The V call is TRBV29-1, the J call TRBJ1-2, with 9 bases aligning to TRBD1. There are 14 residues in the CDR3. V was clipped by 0 bases and J by 7 bases; unmatched bases: 6. Germline CDR1 and CDR2: SQVTM and ANQGSEA. The CDR3 sequence is CSVEEGQGVFGYTF. DNA of the CDR3: TGCAGCGTTGAAGAGGGACAGGGAGTGTTTGGCTACACCTTC. The entire variable domain, with the rest obtained from reference TRBV29-1 and TRBJ1-2, is as follows: SAVISQKPSRDICQRGTSLTIQCQVDSQVTMMFWYRQQPGQSLTLIATANQGSEATYESGFVIDKFPISRPNLTFSTLTVSNMSPEDSSIYLCSVEEGQGVFGYTFGSGTRLTVV.